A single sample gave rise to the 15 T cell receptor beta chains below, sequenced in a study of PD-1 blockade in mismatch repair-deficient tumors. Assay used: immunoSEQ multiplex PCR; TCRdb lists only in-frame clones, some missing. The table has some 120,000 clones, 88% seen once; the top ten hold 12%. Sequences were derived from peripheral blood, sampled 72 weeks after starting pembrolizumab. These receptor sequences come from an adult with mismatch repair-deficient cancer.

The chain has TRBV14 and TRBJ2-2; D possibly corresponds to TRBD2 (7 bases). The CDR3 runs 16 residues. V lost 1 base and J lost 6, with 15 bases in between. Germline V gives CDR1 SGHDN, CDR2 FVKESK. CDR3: CASSQVGGAIAGELFF. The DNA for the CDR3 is TGTGCCAGCAGCCAAGTTGGGGGGGCGATCGCCGGGGAGCTGTTTTTT.

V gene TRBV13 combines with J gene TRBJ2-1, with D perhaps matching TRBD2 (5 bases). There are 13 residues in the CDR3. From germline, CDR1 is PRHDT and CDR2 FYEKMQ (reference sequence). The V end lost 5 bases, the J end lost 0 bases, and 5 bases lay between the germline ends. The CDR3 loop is CASSAGSYNEQFF. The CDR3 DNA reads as TGTGCCAGCAGCGCGGGCTCCTACAATGAGCAGTTCTTC.

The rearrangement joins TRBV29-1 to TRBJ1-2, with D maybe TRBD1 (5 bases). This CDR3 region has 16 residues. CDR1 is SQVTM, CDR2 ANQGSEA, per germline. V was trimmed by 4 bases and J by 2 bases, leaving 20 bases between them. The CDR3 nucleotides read TGCAGCGTTGTCGGGACGGATTATTTGGGGAACTATGGCTACACCTTC. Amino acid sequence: CSVVGTDYLGNYGYTF.

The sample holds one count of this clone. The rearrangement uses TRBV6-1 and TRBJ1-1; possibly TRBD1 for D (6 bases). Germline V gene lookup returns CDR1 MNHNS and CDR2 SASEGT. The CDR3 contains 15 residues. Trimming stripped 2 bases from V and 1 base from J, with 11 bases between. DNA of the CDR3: TGTGCCAGCAGTGAATGGGGGGCTACGAACACTGAAGCTTTCTTT. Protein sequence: CASSEWGATNTEAFF.

This CDR3 is CASSLSAGGGYTF. The CDR3 DNA reads as TGTGCCAGCAGTTTATCCGCGGGGGGAGGCTACACCTTC. J is TRBJ1-2 and V is TRBV27, with TRBD1 as a possible D gene (5 bases). Germline CDR1 MNHEY, CDR2 SMNVEV (reference sequence). Trimming took 0 bases from V and 8 from J, leaving 10 bases between them. The CDR3 covers 13 residues.

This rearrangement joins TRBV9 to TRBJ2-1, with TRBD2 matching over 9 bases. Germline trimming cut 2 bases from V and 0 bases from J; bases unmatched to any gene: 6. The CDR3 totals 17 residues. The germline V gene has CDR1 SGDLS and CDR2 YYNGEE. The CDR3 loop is CASSVTHSGSSYNEQFF. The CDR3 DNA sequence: TGTGCCAGCAGCGTGACTCATAGCGGGAGCTCCTACAATGAGCAGTTCTTC. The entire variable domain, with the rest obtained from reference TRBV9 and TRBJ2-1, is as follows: DSGVTQTPKHLITATGQRVTLRCSPRSGDLSVYWYQQSLDQGLQFLIQYYNGEERAKGNILERFSAQQFPDLHSELNLSSLELGDSALYFCASSVTHSGSSYNEQFFGPGTRLTVL.

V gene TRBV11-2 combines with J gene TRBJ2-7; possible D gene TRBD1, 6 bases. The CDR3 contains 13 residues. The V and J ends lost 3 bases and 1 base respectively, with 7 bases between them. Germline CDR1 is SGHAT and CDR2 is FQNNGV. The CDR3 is CASSFGTSYEQYF. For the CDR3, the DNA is TGTGCCAGCAGCTTTGGGACATCCTACGAGCAGTACTTC.

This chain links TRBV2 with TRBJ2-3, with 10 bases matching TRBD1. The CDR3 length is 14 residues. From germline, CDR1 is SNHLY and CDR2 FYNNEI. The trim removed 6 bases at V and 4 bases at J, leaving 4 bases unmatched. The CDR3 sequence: CASRTGGAADTQYF. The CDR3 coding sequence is TGTGCCAGCAGGACAGGGGGCGCAGCAGATACGCAGTATTTT.

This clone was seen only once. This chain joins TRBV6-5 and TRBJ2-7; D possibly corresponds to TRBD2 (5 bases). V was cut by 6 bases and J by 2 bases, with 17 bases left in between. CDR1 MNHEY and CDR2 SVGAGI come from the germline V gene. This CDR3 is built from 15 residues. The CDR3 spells CASSSKRTVTYEQYF. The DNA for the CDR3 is TGTGCCAGCAGCTCTAAGCGGACGGTTACCTACGAGCAGTACTTC.

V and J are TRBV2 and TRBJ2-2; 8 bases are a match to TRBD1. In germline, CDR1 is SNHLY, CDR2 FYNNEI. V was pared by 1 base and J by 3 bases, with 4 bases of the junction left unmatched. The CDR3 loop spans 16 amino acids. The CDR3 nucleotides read TGTGCCAGCAGTGAAGGAGACAGGGGCTACACCGGGGAGCTGTTTTTT. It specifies CASSEGDRGYTGELFF.

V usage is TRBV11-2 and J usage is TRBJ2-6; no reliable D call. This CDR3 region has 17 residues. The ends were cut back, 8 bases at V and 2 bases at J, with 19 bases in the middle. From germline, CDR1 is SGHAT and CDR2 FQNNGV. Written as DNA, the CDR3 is TGTGCCAGCCAGCTTAGGCTTCCCCCAACTGGGGCCAACGTCCTGACTTTC. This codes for CASQLRLPPTGANVLTF.

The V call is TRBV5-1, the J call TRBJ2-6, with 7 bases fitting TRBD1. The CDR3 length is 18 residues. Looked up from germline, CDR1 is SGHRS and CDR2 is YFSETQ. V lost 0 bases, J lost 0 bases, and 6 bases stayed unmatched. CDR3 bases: TGCGCCAGCAGCTTGGAGAAGGGACAGATCTCTGGGGCCAACGTCCTGACTTTC. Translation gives CASSLEKGQISGANVLTF.

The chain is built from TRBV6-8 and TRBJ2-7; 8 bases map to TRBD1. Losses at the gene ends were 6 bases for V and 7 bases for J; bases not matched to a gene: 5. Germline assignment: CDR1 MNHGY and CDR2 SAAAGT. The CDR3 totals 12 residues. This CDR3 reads CASSRGLREQYF. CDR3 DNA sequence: TGTGCCAGCAGCAGGGGGCTTAGGGAGCAGTACTTC.

CDR3 amino acids: CASQVRGLYNEQFF. The CDR3 DNA is TGTGCCAGCCAAGTTCGAGGCCTCTACAATGAGCAGTTCTTC. V and J are TRBV6-1 and TRBJ2-1; no reliable D call. Per germline, CDR1 MNHNS and CDR2 SASEGT. This CDR3 is 14 amino acids long. V dropped 8 bases and J dropped 3 bases, with 14 bases sitting between them.

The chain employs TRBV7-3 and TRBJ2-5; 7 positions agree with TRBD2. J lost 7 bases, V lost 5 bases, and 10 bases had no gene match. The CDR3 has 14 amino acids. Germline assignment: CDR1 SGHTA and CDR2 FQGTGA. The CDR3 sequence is CASSQKLAIGTQYF. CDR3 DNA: TGTGCCAGCAGCCAAAAACTAGCGATTGGGACCCAGTACTTC.